The 12 T cell receptor beta chains in this list originate from one sample, sequenced in a study of memory CD4+ T cells and cytomegalovirus serostatus. TCRdb's copy holds only in-frame clones and misses some; the assay was immunoSEQ multiplex PCR. Counted here are about 43,000 clones, under 80% occurring once; the ten biggest clones make up around 0.61%. The sort gate was single viable CD3+CD4+CD8-CD45RO+ cells for memory CD4+ T cells. The sequenced sample consisted of memory CD4+ T cells from blood. The receptors were sampled from an adult in good health and CMV-seronegative.

This chain uses TRBV6-1 with TRBJ2-5; D perhaps matches TRBD1 (6 bases). CDR1 and CDR2 (germline): MNHNS, SASEGT. CDR3 size: 14 residues. Trimming took 7 bases from V and 1 from J, leaving 13 bases between them. CDR3 nucleotides: TGTGCCAGCACCACGGGACACCTCCAAGAGACCCAGTACTTC. It codes for CASTTGHLQETQYF.

The V call is TRBV18, the J call TRBJ1-4; tentative D call: TRBD1 (6 bases). There are 17 residues in the CDR3. Germline V gene lookup returns CDR1 KGHSH and CDR2 LQKENI. V shed 3 bases and J shed 5 bases, with 19 bases lying between them. The CDR3 DNA follows: TGTGCCAGCTCACCTACCCGGACAGCAAACCTAAATGAAAAACTGTTTTTT. Its translation is CASSPTRTANLNEKLFF.

The genes are TRBV9 and TRBJ1-2; D is possibly TRBD1 (6 bases). CDR1 SGDLS and CDR2 YYNGEE come from the germline V gene. The CDR3 covers 15 residues. Trimming shortened V by 3 bases and J by 4 bases, and 16 bases separated the two germline ends. The CDR3 DNA reads TGTGCCAGCAGCGCCACAGGGTACGGAGGCTATGGCTACACCTTC. This codes for CASSATGYGGYGYTF.

The V and J genes are TRBV6-1 and TRBJ1-1; 12 nucleotides match TRBD1. The CDR3 is 17 amino acids. Trimming removed 4 bases from V and 1 base from J; junction bases left unmatched: 7. The germline CDR1 and CDR2 sequences are MNHNS and SASEGT. The CDR3 DNA sequence: TGTGCCAGCAGTGTAGGGACAGGGGGCGCACAGAACACTGAAGCTTTCTTT. It codes for CASSVGTGGAQNTEAFF.

The genes are TRBV19 and TRBJ1-2; 7 positions match TRBD1. Germline values: CDR1 LNHDA, CDR2 SQIVND (reference sequence). This CDR3 has 14 residues. Trimming took 6 bases from V and 4 from J; bases not matched to a gene: 8. CDR3: CASSDRATIYGYTF. CDR3 in DNA: TGTGCCAGTAGCGACAGGGCAACCATCTATGGCTACACCTTC.

This sequence joins TRBV18 and TRBJ1-5; D ambiguous. Between the trimmed V and J ends, which lost 2 bases and 5 bases, there was a span of 7 bases. CDR3 size: 13 residues. Germline lookup yields CDR1 KGHSH and CDR2 LQKENI. The CDR3 loop reads CASSPESHQPQHF. In DNA, the CDR3 is TGTGCCAGCTCACCAGAGTCCCATCAGCCCCAGCATTTT.

The chain combines TRBV27 with TRBJ2-3; tentatively, D is TRBD1 (5 bases). Per germline, CDR1 MNHEY and CDR2 SMNVEV (reference sequence). The CDR3 is 14 amino acids. The V gene lost 0 bases and the J gene lost 3 bases, with 7 bases spanning the gap. The chain's CDR3 is CASSLSGATDTQYF. In nucleotides, the CDR3 is TGTGCCAGCAGTTTATCAGGGGCGACAGATACGCAGTATTTT.

This chain connects TRBV5-1 to TRBJ1-3, with 9 bases identical to TRBD1. Germline CDR1 reads SGHRS; CDR2 reads YFSETQ. CDR3 length: 15 amino acids. The trim removed 4 bases at V and 3 bases at J, leaving 5 bases unmatched. CDR3 in amino acids: CASSQGTGFGNTIYF. The CDR3 DNA is TGCGCCAGCAGCCAAGGGACAGGGTTTGGAAACACCATATATTTT.

The rearrangement uses TRBV7-2 and TRBJ2-3, with 9 bases that match TRBD2. The CDR3 is 14 residues long. Germline assignment: CDR1 SGHTA and CDR2 FQGNSA. Trimming removed 5 bases from V and 4 bases from J; junction bases left unmatched: 4. CDR3 nucleotide sequence: TGTGCCAGCAGCCCTCTAGCGGGGTCAGATACGCAGTATTTT. Its translation is CASSPLAGSDTQYF.

The chain carries TRBV5-6 and TRBJ1-5; tentative D call: TRBD1 (5 bases). The ends were cut back, 3 bases at V and 1 base at J, with 11 bases in the middle. CDR1 is SGHDT, CDR2 YYEEEE, per germline. This CDR3 comprises 15 residues. CDR3 in DNA: TGTGCCAGCAGCTCAGGGAGTTACAGCAATCAGCCCCAGCATTTT. As protein: CASSSGSYSNQPQHF. The variable domain in full, completed from reference TRBV5-6 and TRBJ1-5, reads DAGVTQSPTHLIKTRGQQVTLRCSPKSGHDTVSWYQQALGQGPQFIFQYYEEEERQRGNFPDRFSGHQFPNYSSELNVNALLLGDSALYLCASSSGSYSNQPQHFGDGTRLSIL.

The chain carries TRBV6-6 and TRBJ2-3, with 8 bases aligning to TRBD2. CDR3 size: 14 residues. J gave up 5 bases and V 6 bases, and 7 bases lay outside the gene matches. The germline gives CDR1 MNHNY, CDR2 SVGAGI (reference sequence). Written as DNA, the CDR3 is TGTGCCAGCAGGGCTAGCGGGTCCCTAGATACGCAGTATTTT. This sequence encodes CASRASGSLDTQYF.

V and J are TRBV30 and TRBJ2-1; 7 nucleotides agree with TRBD1. The length of the CDR3 is 12 residues. Germline-derived CDR1 and CDR2 are GTSNPN and SVGIG (reference sequence). Trimming at V came to 4 bases and at J to 7 bases, leaving 4 bases not matched to a gene. The CDR3 DNA is TGTGCCTGGACAGGGGGTCCAAATGAGCAGTTCTTC. Translation gives CAWTGGPNEQFF.